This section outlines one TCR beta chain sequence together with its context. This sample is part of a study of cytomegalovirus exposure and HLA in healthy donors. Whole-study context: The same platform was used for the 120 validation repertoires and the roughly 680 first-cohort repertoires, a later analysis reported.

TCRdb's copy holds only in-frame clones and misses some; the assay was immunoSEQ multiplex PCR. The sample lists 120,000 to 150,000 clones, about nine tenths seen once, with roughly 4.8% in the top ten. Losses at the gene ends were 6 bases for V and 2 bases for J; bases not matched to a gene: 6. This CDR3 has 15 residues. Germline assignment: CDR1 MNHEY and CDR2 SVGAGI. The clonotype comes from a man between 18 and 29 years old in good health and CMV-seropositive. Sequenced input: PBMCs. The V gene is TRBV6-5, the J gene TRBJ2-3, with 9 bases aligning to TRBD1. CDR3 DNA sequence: TGTGCCAGCAGCCCGGACAGGGGCGACACAGATACGCAGTATTTT. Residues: CASSPDRGDTDTQYF.